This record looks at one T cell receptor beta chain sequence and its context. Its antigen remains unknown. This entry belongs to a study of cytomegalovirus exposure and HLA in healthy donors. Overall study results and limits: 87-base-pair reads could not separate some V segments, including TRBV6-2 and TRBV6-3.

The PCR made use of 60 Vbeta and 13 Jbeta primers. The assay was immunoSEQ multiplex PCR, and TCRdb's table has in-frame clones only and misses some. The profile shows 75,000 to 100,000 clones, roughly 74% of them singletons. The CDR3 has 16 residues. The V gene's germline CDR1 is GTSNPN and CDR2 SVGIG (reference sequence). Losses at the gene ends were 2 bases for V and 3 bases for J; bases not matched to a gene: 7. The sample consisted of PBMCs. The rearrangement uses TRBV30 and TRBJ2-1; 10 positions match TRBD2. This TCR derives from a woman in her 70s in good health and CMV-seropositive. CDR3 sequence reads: CAWSPGLAEDYNEQFF. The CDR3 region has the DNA TGTGCCTGGAGTCCCGGACTAGCGGAAGACTACAATGAGCAGTTCTTC.